The clone carrying this T cell receptor (beta chain) was seen repeatedly, ten times or more. Its antigen remains unknown. This sample is drawn from a study of T cells after yellow fever vaccination. Points from the study as a whole: By day 5 rather than day 15, the secondary response had peaked, though it was weaker. A large majority of primary-vaccination clones showed up again after the booster (approximately 96% CD4, around 90% CD8).

Trimming removed 1 base from V and 3 bases from J, with 8 bases in between. The CDR3 covers 13 residues. Germline V gene data show CDR1 as SGHKS and CDR2 as YYEKEE (reference sequence). Template-switching 5'RACE yielded the TCR cDNA; a universal primer site and UMIs were added in the process. TCRdb independently ran MiXCR on the 5' RACE reads; one entry per CDR3 protein. This sample has 200,000 to 300,000 distinct CDR3 sequences, with around 6.7% found just once. The chain recombines TRBV5-5 with TRBJ2-7; no definite D call. This receptor was identified in a man younger than 40 who received the YFV17D yellow fever vaccine. Source: CD4+ T cells sorted from PBMCs, taken on the day of the yellow fever booster vaccination. CDR3: CASSLRLGYEQYF. The CDR3 region has the DNA TGTGCCAGCAGCTTGAGGTTGGGCTACGAGCAGTACTTC.